The clone carrying this T cell receptor (beta chain) was detected many times. Its matching antigen is unknown. This entry is derived from a study of neurological immune-mediated disorders. Study-level background: A relapsing-remitting course was seen in about 90% of the roughly 35 multiple sclerosis patients and a secondary progressive course in 3. General study points: No CDR3 amino acid sequences recurred among expanded clones across subjects, suggesting private repertoires in all groups.

Source material was 2 million unsorted PBMCs, stored at -80 °C in RNAlater. With 10-nucleotide random UMIs, 5'RACE was used to make the cDNA. TCRdb processed the 5' RACE reads anew with MiXCR; each CDR3 protein has one entry. The sample has roughly 59,000 distinct CDR3 sequences, roughly 4.9% seen once. The specimen was PBMCs. This receptor was taken from a human donor with multiple sclerosis. The donor label of this sample is uncertain.

The CDR3: CASSSGQGTGNTIYF. As DNA, the CDR3 is TGTGCCAGCAGCTCCGGACAGGGAACCGGAAACACCATATATTTT. The chain couples TRBV11-2 to TRBJ1-3; 8 nucleotides match TRBD1. Germline-derived CDR1 and CDR2 are SGHAT and FQNNGV. V was clipped by 4 bases and J by 4 bases; unmatched bases: 6. CDR3 length equals 15 residues. The variable domain in full, completed from reference TRBV11-2 and TRBJ1-3, reads EAGVAQSPRYKIIEKRQSVAFWCNPISGHATLYWYQQILGQGPKLLIQFQNNGVVDDSQLPKDRFSAERLKGVDSTLKIQPAKLEDSAVYLCASSSGQGTGNTIYFGEGSWLTVV.